This T cell receptor (beta chain) was retrieved from a study of T cell repertoires in cytomegalovirus infection (dated by TCRdb to the late 2010s). General notes on the study: Alongside well-studied HLA-B-restricted epitopes, the peptide stimulations were aimed at recently identified HLA-C-restricted CMV epitopes, whose presentation resists viral immunomodulation. The HLA type of each donor mattered for the analysis, because public TCR beta signatures pointed to carriage of CMV infection along with the matching HLA type.

What this sample's treatment or condition label stands for: in vitro stimulation with specific CMV peptide epitopes to enrich CMV-specific T cells. For sequencing, an Illumina HiSeq 1500 was employed. The public reads were reanalyzed by TCRdb: fastp trimming at Q25, MiXCR alignment, in-frame beta chains only. Rows are unified per CDR3 protein, each entry keeping the most common DNA and genes. The sample contains a few hundred thousand distinct CDR3 sequences, 40% of them found a single time. Of the sample, over 45% falls within the top ten clones. This clonotype has more than one count but fewer than ten. The specificity of this receptor is unknown. Base qualities were left out, and no much larger clone turns up one base away. The V and J ends are trimmed by 5 bases and 1 base, leaving 11 bases between them. From a lookup of the germline V gene, CDR1 and CDR2 are SGHTA and FQGNSA. The CDR3 goes from the cysteine to the phenylalanine over 14 residues. Kept here is only the CDR3 DNA, which spans 42 bases and is read in frame from base 1.

The paper's findings and limits, for the study overall: The ex vivo response was dominated by HLA-C-restricted CMV-specific TCR beta clonotypes, and the single most frequent clonotype in two of eight donors was supplied by these HLA-C-restricted clonotypes. In both this cohort and an independent roughly 350-donor cohort, the cumulative frequency of public TCR beta family members distinguished carriers of CMV infection plus the relevant HLA type.

This TCR derives from a human donor in good health (CMV status not recorded). Some clones in this sample may be carry-over from other donors' samples. This specimen was cultured PBMCs, taken from culture after CMV antigen stimulation. The chain is made from TRBV7-2 and TRBJ2-5, with the D gene call left open. The CDR3 in this case is CASSPLATQETQYF. The DNA sequence is as follows: TGTGCCAGCAGCCCCCTGGCTACCCAAGAGACCCAGTACTTC. Where the CDR3 stops, the reference TRBV7-2 and TRBJ2-5 genes take over; the full variable domain is GAGVSQSPSNKVTEKGKDVELRCDPISGHTALYWYRQSLGQGLEFLIYFQGNSAPDKSGLPSDRFSAERTGGSVSTLTIQRTQQEDSAVYLCASSPLATQETQYFGPGTRLLVL.